This T cell receptor (beta chain) is from a study of blood T cell repertoires in COVID-19. Study at large: Specimens from acute and convalescent COVID-19 originated in the United States, Italy and Spain. In each case, the material was cDNA or gDNA derived from T cells, B-cell-depleted T cells, or PBMCs.

Per the germline V gene, CDR1 is MNHEY and CDR2 is SMNVEV (reference sequence). Trimming pared 3 bases from V and 0 bases from J, leaving 6 bases between. The CDR3 has 13 residues. This clone was detected only once. As originally analysed: Estimation of nucleated cell counts relied on the amplification of reference gene primers. Profiled with immunoSEQ multiplex PCR; TCRdb holds only in-frame clones, not every one. That table gives V, J and clone size, and the DNA gave D and trimming. The table records roughly 100,000 clones, 80% to 90% of them present only once. Material for sequencing was peripheral blood. This rearrangement joins TRBV27 to TRBJ2-7, with a possible D match to TRBD2 (6 bases). The sequence was collected from a woman aged 55-70 years with acute or convalescent COVID-19. The CDR3 bases are TGTGCCAGCAGTTTGACTAGCTCCTACGAGCAGTACTTC. This translates into CASSLTSSYEQYF.